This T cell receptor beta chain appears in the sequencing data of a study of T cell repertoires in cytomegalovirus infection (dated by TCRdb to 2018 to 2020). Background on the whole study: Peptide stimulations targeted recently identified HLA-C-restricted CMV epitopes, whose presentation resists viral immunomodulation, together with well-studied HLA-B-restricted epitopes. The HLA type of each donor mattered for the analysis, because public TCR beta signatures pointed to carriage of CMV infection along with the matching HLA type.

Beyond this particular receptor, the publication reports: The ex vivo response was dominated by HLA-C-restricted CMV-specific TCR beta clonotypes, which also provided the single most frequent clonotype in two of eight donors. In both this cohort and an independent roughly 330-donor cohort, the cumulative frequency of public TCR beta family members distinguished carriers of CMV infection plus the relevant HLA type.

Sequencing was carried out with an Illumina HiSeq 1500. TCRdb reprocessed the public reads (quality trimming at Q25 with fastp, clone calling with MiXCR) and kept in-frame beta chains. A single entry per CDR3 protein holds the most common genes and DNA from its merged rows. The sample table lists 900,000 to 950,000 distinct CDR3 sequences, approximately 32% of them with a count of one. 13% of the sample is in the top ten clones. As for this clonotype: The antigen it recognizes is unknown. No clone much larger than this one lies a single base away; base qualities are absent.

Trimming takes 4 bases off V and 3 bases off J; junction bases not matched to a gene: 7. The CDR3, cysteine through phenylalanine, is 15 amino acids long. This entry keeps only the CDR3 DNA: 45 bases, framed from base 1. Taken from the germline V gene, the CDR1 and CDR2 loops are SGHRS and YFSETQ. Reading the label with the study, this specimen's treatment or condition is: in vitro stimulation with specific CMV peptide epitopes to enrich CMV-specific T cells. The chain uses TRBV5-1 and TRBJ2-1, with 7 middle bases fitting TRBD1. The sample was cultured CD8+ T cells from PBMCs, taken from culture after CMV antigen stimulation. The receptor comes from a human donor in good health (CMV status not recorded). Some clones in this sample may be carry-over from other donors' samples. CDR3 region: CASSGDTGVYNEQFF. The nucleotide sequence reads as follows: TGCGCCAGCAGCGGGGACACAGGGGTCTACAATGAGCAGTTCTTC.